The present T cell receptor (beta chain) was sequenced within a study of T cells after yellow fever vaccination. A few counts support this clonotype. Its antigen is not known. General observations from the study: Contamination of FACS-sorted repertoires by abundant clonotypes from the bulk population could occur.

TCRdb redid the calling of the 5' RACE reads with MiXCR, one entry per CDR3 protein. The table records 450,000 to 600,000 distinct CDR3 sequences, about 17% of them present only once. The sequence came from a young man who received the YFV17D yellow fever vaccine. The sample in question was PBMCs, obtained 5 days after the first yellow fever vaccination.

The CDR3 nucleotides read TGTGCCAGCAGCTTAGGCAGGTTCCAAGAGACCCAGTACTTC. The encoded protein is CASSLGRFQETQYF. The chain couples TRBV7-6 to TRBJ2-5, with no clear D. Germline CDR1 and CDR2: SGHVS and FNYEAQ. The CDR3 is made up of 14 amino acids. Trimming cost V 1 base and J 1 base, with 7 bases left between them.